Below, one T cell receptor beta chain is given with its context. As yet, its antigen is unknown. This CDR3 has 15 residues. The trim removed 6 bases at V and 4 bases at J, leaving 8 bases unmatched. Per the germline V gene, CDR1 is MDHEN and CDR2 is SYDVKM. This specimen belongs to a study of cytomegalovirus exposure and HLA in healthy donors. General observations from the study: Productive status was seen about 87% or about 30% of the time for most TCR beta V segments in an earlier analysis. Later analysis identified 16,000 or so TCR beta sequences associated with HLA alleles, using a false discovery rate threshold of 0.05. An observed cluster of highly shared sequence variants was recorded as a likely sequencing artifact.

This PCR relied on a set of 60 Vbeta primers and 13 Jbeta primers. Assay used: immunoSEQ multiplex PCR; TCRdb lists only in-frame clones, some missing. The table lists about 180,000 clones, roughly 80% of them singletons. The receptor was isolated from a man aged 35 to 55 in good health and CMV-seronegative. This chain links TRBV28 with TRBJ2-7; the match to TRBD2 covers 11 bases. The specimen was PBMCs. CDR3 coding DNA: TGTGCCAGCAGCCCACCTAGCGGGAGGTTATACGAGCAGTACTTC. It translates to CASSPPSGRLYEQYF.